The rows below give T cell receptor beta chains drawn from one sample of a study of blood T cell repertoires in COVID-19. Using immunoSEQ multiplex PCR, the repertoire was profiled, and TCRdb retains in-frame clones only, with some absent. The table records roughly 260,000 clones, 83% of them present only once. The sequenced sample was PBMCs or T cells enriched from blood (not recorded which). The source is a woman in her thirties or forties who had been exposed to COVID-19. The CDR3 runs from the conserved cysteine through the conserved F or W. A D gene is named only where the DNA matches it firmly. Some rows have no size entry. The others give once, few or many, or a class for an expanded clone.

d_call | j_call | v_call | clone_size | cdr3_nt | cdr3_aa
TRBD1 | TRBJ1-6 | TRBV3-1/TRBV3-2 | few | TGTGCCAGCAGCCCCCTGGGACAGAGCTCCTATAATTCACCCCTCCACTTT | CASSPLGQSSYNSPLHF
TRBD2 | TRBJ2-1 | TRBV7-2 | . | TGTGCCAGCACCCTGACTAGCGGGGGGCCGAAGGGCAATGAGCAGTTCTTC | CASTLTSGGPKGNEQFF
TRBD1 | TRBJ2-2 | TRBV11-3 | . | TGTGCCAGCAGCTCACAGGGGGCGGGTAACACCGGGGAGCTGTTTTTT | CASSSQGAGNTGELFF
TRBD2 | TRBJ2-3 | TRBV11-2 | . | TGTGCCAGCAGCTTAACCGCTGCCGGGGGGGCAGCAGATACGCAGTATTTT | CASSLTAAGGAADTQYF
. | TRBJ1-3 | TRBV30 | . | TGTGCCTGGGGGTCCGGTGCGGCTTGGGGAAACACCATATATTTT | CAWGSGAAWGNTIYF
. | TRBJ2-3 | TRBV25-1 | once | TGTGCCAGCAGTGAAGGGGGCGTAACAGATACGCAGTATTTT | CASSEGGVTDTQYF
. | TRBJ1-1 | TRBV12-3/TRBV12-4 | . | TGTGCCAGCAGTTCGACAGAGAACACTGAAGCTTTCTTT | CASSSTENTEAFF
TRBD1 | TRBJ1-2 | TRBV5-1 | . | TGCGCCAGCAGCTTGGCCGGGACAGCTTTTAACTATGGCTACACCTTC | CASSLAGTAFNYGYTF
TRBD1 | TRBJ1-1 | TRBV6-2/TRBV6-3 | few | TGTGCCAGCAGCCAGGGGGCTGAAGCTTTCTTT | CASSQGAEAFF
TRBD1 | TRBJ2-4 | TRBV18 | . | TGTGCCAGCTCACCACCGAAACAGGGACAGAGACAAAACATTCAGTACTTC | CASSPPKQGQRQNIQYF
. | TRBJ1-1 | TRBV19 | . | TGTGCCAGTATGATCGGGTCAGGAGGGGAGACTGAAGCTTTCTTT | CASMIGSGGETEAFF
. | TRBJ2-1 | TRBV2 | . | TGTGCCACCACGACTAGCTCCTACAATGAGCAGTTCTTC | CATTTSSYNEQFF
TRBD1 | TRBJ1-3 | TRBV7-2 | many | TGTGCCAGCAGCCTAGTAGGGACAGGGGTCGGAAACACCATATATTTT | CASSLVGTGVGNTIYF
TRBD1 | TRBJ1-4 | TRBV3-1/TRBV3-2 | . | TGTGCCAGCAGCAAACAGGGGACTAATGAAAAACTGTTTTTT | CASSKQGTNEKLFF
TRBD1 | TRBJ2-7 | TRBV7-6 | . | TGTGCCAGCAGCTTAGAGGGACAGGAGGACGAGCAGTACTTC | CASSLEGQEDEQYF
TRBD1 | TRBJ1-1 | TRBV3-1/TRBV3-2 | . | TGTGCCAGCAGCCCCCGACGGAGTAGGGGGCGGAACACTGAAGCTTTCTTT | CASSPRRSRGRNTEAFF
TRBD1 | TRBJ1-5 | TRBV4-2 | . | TGTGCCAGCAGCCAGGGGACAGCCCATTCCAATCAGCCCCAGCATTTT | CASSQGTAHSNQPQHF
. | TRBJ1-2 | TRBV7-6 | few | TGTGCCAGCGCCCTTAGATCGGGGGGCGATAGGGGCTACACCTTC | CASALRSGGDRGYTF
TRBD1 | TRBJ1-2 | TRBV2 | . | TGTGCCAGCAGTGCGAATAGCAGGGGGCCCTATGGCTACACCTTC | CASSANSRGPYGYTF
TRBD1 | TRBJ1-2 | TRBV5-1 | . | TGCGCCAGCAGCTCCACAGGGGACTATGGCTACACCTTC | CASSSTGDYGYTF
. | TRBJ1-2 | TRBV7-8 | few | TGTGCCAGCAGCTTAGCGAGGGGGGGCGCTTATGGCTACACCTTC | CASSLARGGAYGYTF
. | TRBJ2-6 | TRBV30 | . | TGTGCCTGGACAGGGGGGGCCAACGTCCTGACTTTC | CAWTGGANVLTF
TRBD2 | TRBJ2-1 | TRBV28 | . | TGTGCCAGCAGCCCGTTTGCCGGGACTAGCGGGGGGGACGACAATGAGCAGTTCTTC | CASSPFAGTSGGDDNEQFF
. | TRBJ1-2 | TRBV30 | . | TGTGCCTGGGTACAGGGCGCAGGGGGCTACACCTTC | CAWVQGAGGYTF
. | TRBJ1-5 | TRBV5-6 | . | TGTGCCAGCAGCTTGTGGAGACGCAATCAGCCCCAGCATTTT | CASSLWRRNQPQHF
. | TRBJ1-1 | TRBV4-2 | once | TGTGCCAGCAGCCAAGTCGGAGGGATGAACACTGAAGCTTTCTTT | CASSQVGGMNTEAFF
. | TRBJ2-3 | TRBV11-2 | . | TGTGCCAGCAGCCCTCAGCGCATCACAGATACGCAGTATTTT | CASSPQRITDTQYF
TRBD2 | TRBJ2-3 | TRBV20-1 | once | TGCAGTGCTAGTGGGACTAGCGGGGGCATCACAGATACGCAGTATTTT | CSASGTSGGITDTQYF
. | TRBJ1-2 | TRBV11-2 | . | TGTGCCAGCAGCTTAGACCCGGAGACCTATGGCTACACCTTC | CASSLDPETYGYTF
. | TRBJ2-3 | TRBV6-5 | . | TGTGCCAGCAGTTACTCGTCCCGTACAGATACGCAGTATTTT | CASSYSSRTDTQYF
TRBD2 | TRBJ2-1 | TRBV28 | once | TGTGCCAGCAGTTTTGGGCTAGCGGTCCGGGAGCAGTTCTTC | CASSFGLAVREQFF
TRBD2 | TRBJ2-1 | TRBV15 | . | TGTGCCACCAGCTTTGGTAGCGGGGGAACGTCGAGTGAGCAGTTCTTC | CATSFGSGGTSSEQFF
. | TRBJ1-2 | TRBV30 | . | TGTGCCTGGAGTAACCCAACAGGAAGAGACTTCGGCTACACCTTC | CAWSNPTGRDFGYTF
TRBD1 | TRBJ2-7 | TRBV7-2 | . | TGTGCCAGCAGGACCGGGACAGGGGTCCACGAGCAGTACTTC | CASRTGTGVHEQYF
TRBD2 | TRBJ2-1 | TRBV7-2 | . | TGTGCCAGCAGCCCAACTAGCGGGGACGGTAGGGCGCAGTTCTTC | CASSPTSGDGRAQFF